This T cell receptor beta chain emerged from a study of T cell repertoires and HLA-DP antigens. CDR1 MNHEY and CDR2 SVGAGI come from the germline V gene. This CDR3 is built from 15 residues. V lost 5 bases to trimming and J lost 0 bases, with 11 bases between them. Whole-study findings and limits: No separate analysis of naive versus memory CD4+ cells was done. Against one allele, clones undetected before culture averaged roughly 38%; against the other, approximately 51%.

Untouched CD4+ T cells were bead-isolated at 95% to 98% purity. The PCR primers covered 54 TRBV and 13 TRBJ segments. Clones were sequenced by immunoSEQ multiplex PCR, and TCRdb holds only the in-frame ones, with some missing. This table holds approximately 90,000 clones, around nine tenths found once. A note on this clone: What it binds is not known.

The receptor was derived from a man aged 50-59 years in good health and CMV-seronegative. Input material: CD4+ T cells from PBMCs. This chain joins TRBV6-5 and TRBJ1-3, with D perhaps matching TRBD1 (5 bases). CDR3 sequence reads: CASSRGGTSGNTIYF. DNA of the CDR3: TGTGCCAGCAGTAGAGGTGGGACCTCTGGAAACACCATATATTTT.